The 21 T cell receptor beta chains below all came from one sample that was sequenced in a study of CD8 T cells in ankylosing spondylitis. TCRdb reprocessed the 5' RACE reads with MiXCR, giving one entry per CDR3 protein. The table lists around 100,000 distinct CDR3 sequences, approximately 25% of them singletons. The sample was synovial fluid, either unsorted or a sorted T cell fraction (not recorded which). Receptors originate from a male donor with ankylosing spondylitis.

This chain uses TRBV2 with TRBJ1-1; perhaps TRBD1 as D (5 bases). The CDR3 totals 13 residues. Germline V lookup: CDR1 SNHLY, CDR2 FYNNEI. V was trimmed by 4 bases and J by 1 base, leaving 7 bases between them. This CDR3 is CASSVGGNTEAFF. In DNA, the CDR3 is TGTGCCAGCAGTGTCGGGGGGAACACTGAAGCTTTCTTT.

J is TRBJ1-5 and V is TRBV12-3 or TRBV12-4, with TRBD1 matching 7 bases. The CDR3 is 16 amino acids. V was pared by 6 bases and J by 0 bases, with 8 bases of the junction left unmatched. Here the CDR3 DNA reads TGTGCCAGCAGACCCACAGGGGAGTATAGCAATCAGCCCCAGCATTTT. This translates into CASRPTGEYSNQPQHF.

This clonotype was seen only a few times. The CDR3: CASSDRGDGSYNSPLHF. CDR3 sequence (DNA): TGTGCCAGCAGCGACAGGGGAGACGGCTCCTATAATTCACCCCTCCACTTT. V gene TRBV11-2 combines with J gene TRBJ1-6; 8 positions match TRBD1. The germline CDR1 and CDR2 sequences are SGHAT and FQNNGV. CDR3 length: 17 residues. V trimming: 5 bases; J trimming: 0 bases; junction bases outside the gene matches: 6.

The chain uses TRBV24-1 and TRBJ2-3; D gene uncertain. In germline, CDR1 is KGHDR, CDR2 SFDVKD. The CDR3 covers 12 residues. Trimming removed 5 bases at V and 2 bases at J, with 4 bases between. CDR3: CATSAVTDTQYF. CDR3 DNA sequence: TGTGCCACCAGTGCTGTCACAGATACGCAGTATTTT.

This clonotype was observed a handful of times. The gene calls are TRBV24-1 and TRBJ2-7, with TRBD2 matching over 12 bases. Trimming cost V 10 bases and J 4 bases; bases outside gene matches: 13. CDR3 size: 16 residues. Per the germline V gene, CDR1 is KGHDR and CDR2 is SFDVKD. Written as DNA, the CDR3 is TGTGCCACACTGCAGGCTCCACTAGCGGGAGGATACGAGCAGTACGTC. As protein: CATLQAPLAGGYEQYV.

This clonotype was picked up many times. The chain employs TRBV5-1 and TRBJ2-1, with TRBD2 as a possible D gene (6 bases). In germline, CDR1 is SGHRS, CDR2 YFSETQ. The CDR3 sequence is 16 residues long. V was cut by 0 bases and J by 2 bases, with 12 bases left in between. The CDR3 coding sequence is TGCGCCAGCAGCTTGGCCATTAGCGGCCCCTACAATGAGCAGTTCTTC. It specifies CASSLAISGPYNEQFF.

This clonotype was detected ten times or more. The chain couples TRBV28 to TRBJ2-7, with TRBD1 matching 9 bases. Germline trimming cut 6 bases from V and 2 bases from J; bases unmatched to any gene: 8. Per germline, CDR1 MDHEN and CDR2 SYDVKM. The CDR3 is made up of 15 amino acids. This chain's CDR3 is CASREPGQGTYEQYF. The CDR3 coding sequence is TGTGCCAGCAGAGAACCGGGACAGGGAACCTACGAGCAGTACTTC.

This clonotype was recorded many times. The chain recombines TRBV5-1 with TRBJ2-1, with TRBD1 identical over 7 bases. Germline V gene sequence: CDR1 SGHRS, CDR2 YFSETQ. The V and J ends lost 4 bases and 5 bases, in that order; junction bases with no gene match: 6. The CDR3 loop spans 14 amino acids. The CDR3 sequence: CASSVRDSHNEQFF. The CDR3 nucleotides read TGCGCCAGCAGCGTCCGGGACAGCCACAATGAGCAGTTCTTC.

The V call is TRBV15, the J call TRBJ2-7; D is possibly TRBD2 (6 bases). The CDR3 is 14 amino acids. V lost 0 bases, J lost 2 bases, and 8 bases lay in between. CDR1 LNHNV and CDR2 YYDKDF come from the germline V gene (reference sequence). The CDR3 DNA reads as TGTGCCACCAGCAGAGATCCTAGCGCCTACGAGCAGTACTTC. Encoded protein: CATSRDPSAYEQYF.

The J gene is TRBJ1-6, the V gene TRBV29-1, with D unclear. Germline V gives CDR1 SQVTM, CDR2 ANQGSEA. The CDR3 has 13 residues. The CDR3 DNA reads TGCAACGTCCCCCCAGAAAACTATTCACCCCTCCACTTT. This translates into CNVPPENYSPLHF.

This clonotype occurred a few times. CDR3 protein: CASSFLGPGANVLTF. CDR3 DNA: TGTGCCAGCAGTTTTCTGGGACCTGGGGCCAACGTCCTGACTTTC. This chain joins TRBV27 and TRBJ2-6; TRBD1 or TRBD2 may be the D gene (5 bases each). V was shortened by 3 bases and J by 2 bases, with 8 bases between the two germline ends. Germline V gene data show CDR1 as MNHEY and CDR2 as SMNVEV (reference sequence). There are 15 residues in the CDR3.

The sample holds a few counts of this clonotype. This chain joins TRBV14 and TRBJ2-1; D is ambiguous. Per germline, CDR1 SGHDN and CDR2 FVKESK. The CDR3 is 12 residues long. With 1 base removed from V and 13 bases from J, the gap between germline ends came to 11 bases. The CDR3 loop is CASSQGFIGQFF. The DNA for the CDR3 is TGTGCCAGCAGCCAAGGATTCATAGGACAGTTCTTC.

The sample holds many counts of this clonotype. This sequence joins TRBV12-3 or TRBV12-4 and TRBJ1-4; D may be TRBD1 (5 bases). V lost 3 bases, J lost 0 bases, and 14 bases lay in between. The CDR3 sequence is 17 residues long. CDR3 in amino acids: CASSFTLKTATNEKLFF. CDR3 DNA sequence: TGTGCCAGCAGTTTTACCTTGAAGACAGCAACTAATGAAAAACTGTTTTTT.

The CDR3 DNA reads TGCGCCAGCAGCCACGAAGGGGGGACAGGGGACAATGAGCAGTTCTTC. Translation gives CASSHEGGTGDNEQFF. The chain uses TRBV5-1 and TRBJ2-1, with 10 bases that match TRBD1. The germline gives CDR1 SGHRS, CDR2 YFSETQ. This CDR3 has 16 residues. Trimming took 4 bases from V and 5 from J; bases not matched to a gene: 9.

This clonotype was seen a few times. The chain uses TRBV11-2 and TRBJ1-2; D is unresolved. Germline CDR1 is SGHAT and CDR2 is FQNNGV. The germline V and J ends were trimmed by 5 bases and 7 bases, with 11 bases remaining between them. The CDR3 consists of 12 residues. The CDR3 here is CASSGSWVGYTF. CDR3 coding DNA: TGTGCCAGCAGCGGTTCTTGGGTTGGCTACACCTTC.

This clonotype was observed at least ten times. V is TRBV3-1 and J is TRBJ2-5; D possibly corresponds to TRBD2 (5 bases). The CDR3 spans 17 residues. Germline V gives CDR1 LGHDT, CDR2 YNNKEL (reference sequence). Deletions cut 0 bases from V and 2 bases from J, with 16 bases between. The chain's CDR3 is CASSQDGAALTQETQYF. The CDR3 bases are TGTGCCAGCAGCCAAGATGGAGCGGCATTGACTCAAGAGACCCAGTACTTC.

CDR3 nucleotides: TGCAGTGCTTCAAGTGGGCATAACTATGGCTACACCTTC. Encoded protein: CSASSGHNYGYTF. The rearrangement links TRBV20-1 to TRBJ1-2; D not resolved. There are 13 residues in the CDR3. Trimming left V 5 bases short and J 1 base short, with 11 bases between. CDR1 is DFQATT and CDR2 is SNEGSKA in the germline V gene (reference sequence).

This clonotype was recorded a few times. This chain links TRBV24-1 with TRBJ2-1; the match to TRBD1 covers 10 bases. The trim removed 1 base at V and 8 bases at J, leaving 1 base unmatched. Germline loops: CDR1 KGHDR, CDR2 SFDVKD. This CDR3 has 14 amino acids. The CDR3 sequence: CATSDFGTGDEQFF. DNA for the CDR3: TGTGCCACCAGTGATTTCGGGACAGGGGATGAGCAGTTCTTC.

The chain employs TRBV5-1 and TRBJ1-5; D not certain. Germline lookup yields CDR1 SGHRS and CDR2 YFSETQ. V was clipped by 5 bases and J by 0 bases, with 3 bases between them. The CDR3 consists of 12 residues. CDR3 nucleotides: TGCGCCAGCAGGAATAGCAATCAGCCCCAGCATTTT. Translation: CASRNSNQPQHF. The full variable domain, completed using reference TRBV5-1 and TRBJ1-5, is KAGVTQTPRYLIKTRGQQVTLSCSPISGHRSVSWYQQTPGQGLQFLFEYFSETQRNKGNFPGRFSGRQFSNSRSEMNVSTLELGDSALYLCASRNSNQPQHFGDGTRLSIL.

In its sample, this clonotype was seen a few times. The CDR3 sequence is CASRYGQGIITDTQYF. CDR3 sequence (DNA): TGTGCCAGCAGATATGGACAGGGGATTATCACAGATACGCAGTATTTT. V and J are TRBV5-6 and TRBJ2-3; 9 bases are shared with TRBD1. V trimming: 5 bases; J trimming: 2 bases; junction bases outside the gene matches: 9. The CDR3 is made up of 16 amino acids. Per the germline V gene, CDR1 is SGHDT and CDR2 is YYEEEE.

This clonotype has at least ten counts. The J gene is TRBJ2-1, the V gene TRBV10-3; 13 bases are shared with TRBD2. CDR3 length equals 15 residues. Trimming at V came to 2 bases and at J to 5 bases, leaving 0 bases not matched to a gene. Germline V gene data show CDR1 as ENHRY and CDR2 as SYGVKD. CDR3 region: CAISEGLAGDNEQFF. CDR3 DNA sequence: TGTGCCATCAGTGAGGGACTAGCGGGAGACAATGAGCAGTTCTTC.